This T cell receptor beta chain was sequenced in a study of naive and memory T cell subsets. A few counts support this clonotype. Its target is unknown. Alpha and beta libraries were amplified separately from the second PCR onward. Germline CDR1 is SGDLS and CDR2 is YYNGEE. CDR3 length: 16 residues. V lost 3 bases to trimming and J lost 0 bases, with 13 bases between them. The beta constant-region primer was an equimolar mix of two oligonucleotides covering TRBC1 and TRBC2. Nested alpha and beta constant-region primers with the SP2 primer drove four PCR rounds on ligated cDNA. One entry per CDR3 protein, called by TCRdb with MiXCR from the UMI-ligation and nested PCR reads. The table has 95,000 to 150,000 distinct CDR3 sequences, about 36% seen once. Study results and caveats: Over 95% of naive TCR sequences appeared only once after error correction, unlike memory subsets.

The TCR was taken from a human donor in good health. The sequenced sample was central memory CD4+ T cells from blood. This chain uses TRBV9 with TRBJ2-1, with TRBD2 as a possible D gene (6 bases). CDR3 in amino acids: CASSGGSGSSYNEQFF. The CDR3, as DNA: TGTGCCAGCAGCGGGGGTTCCGGGAGCTCCTACAATGAGCAGTTCTTC.